The table lists the clone carrying this T cell receptor (beta chain) with a few counts. The sample belongs to a study of blood T cell repertoires in COVID-19. Sequencing used immunoSEQ multiplex PCR; TCRdb keeps in-frame clones, though not all of them. This table has some 74,000 clones, roughly 80% appearing once. This CDR3 has 16 residues. Trimming shortened V by 1 base and J by 4 bases, and 20 bases separated the two germline ends. Germline V gene sequence: CDR1 SQVTM, CDR2 ANQGSEA. The chain carries TRBV29-1 and TRBJ2-7; perhaps TRBD1 as D (6 bases). Sequencing input: peripheral blood. This TCR came from a man older than 75 with acute or convalescent COVID-19. In nucleotides, the CDR3 is TGCAGCGTTGAAGCGGTCGGACAGACGAAAAAGTACGAGCAGTACTTC. Translation: CSVEAVGQTKKYEQYF.